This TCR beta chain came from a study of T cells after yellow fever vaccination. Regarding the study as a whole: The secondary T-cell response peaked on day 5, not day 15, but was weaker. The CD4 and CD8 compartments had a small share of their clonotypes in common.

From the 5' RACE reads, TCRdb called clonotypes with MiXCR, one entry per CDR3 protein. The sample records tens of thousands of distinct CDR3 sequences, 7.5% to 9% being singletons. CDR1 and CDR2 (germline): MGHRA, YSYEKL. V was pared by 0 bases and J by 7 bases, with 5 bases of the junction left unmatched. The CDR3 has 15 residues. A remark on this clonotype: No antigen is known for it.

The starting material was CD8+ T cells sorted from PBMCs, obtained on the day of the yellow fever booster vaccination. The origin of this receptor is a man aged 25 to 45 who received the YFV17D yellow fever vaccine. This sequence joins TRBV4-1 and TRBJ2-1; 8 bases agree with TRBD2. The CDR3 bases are TGCGCCAGCAGCCAAGATCTGCGCGGGGGGAATGAGCAGTTCTTC. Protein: CASSQDLRGGNEQFF.